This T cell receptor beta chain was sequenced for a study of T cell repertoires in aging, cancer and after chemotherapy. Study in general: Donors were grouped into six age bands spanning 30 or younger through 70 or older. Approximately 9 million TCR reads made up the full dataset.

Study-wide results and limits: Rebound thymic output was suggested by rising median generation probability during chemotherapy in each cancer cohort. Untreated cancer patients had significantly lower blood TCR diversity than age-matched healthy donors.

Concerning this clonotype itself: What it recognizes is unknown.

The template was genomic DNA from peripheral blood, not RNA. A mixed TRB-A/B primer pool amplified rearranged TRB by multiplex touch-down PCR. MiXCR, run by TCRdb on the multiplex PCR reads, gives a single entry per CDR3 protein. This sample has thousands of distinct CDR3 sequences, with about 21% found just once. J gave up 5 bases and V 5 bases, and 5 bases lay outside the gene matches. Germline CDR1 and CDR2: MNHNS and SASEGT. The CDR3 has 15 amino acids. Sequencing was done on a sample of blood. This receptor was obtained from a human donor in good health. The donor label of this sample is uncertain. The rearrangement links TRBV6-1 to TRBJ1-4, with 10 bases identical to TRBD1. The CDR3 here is CASSHPGQGNEKLFF. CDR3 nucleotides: TGTGCCAGCAGTCACCCGGGACAGGGGAATGAAAAACTGTTTTTT.